This T cell receptor (beta chain) comes out of a study of T cells after yellow fever vaccination. CDR1 SEHNR and CDR2 FQNEAQ come from the germline V gene (reference sequence). The CDR3 runs to 16 residues. Trimming at V came to 1 base and at J to 6 bases, leaving 8 bases not matched to a gene. This clonotype appeared many times. TCRdb recomputed calls from the 5' RACE reads with MiXCR, one row per CDR3 protein. The sample records tens of thousands of distinct CDR3 sequences, approximately 5% being singletons. The sequence was obtained from a man younger than 35 who received the YFV17D yellow fever vaccine. The chain recombines TRBV7-9 with TRBJ1-1, with TRBD1 identical over 10 bases. The source material was CD4+ T cells sorted from PBMCs, sampled approximately 16 days after the first yellow fever vaccination. The DNA for the CDR3 is TGTGCCAGCAGCTTAGAGAGTTGGGGACAGGGGTCTGAAGCTTTCTTT. It encodes CASSLESWGQGSEAFF.